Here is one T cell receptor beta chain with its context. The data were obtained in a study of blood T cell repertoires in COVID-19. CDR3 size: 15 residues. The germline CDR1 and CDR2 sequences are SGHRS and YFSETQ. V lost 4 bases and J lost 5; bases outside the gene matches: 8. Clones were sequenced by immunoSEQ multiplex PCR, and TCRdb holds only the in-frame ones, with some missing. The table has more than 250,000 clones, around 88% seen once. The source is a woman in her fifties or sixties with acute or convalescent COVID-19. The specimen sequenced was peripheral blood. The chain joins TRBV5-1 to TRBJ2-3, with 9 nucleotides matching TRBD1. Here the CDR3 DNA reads TGCGCCAGCAGCCGGACAGGGGATAATCAAGATACGCAGTATTTT. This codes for CASSRTGDNQDTQYF.